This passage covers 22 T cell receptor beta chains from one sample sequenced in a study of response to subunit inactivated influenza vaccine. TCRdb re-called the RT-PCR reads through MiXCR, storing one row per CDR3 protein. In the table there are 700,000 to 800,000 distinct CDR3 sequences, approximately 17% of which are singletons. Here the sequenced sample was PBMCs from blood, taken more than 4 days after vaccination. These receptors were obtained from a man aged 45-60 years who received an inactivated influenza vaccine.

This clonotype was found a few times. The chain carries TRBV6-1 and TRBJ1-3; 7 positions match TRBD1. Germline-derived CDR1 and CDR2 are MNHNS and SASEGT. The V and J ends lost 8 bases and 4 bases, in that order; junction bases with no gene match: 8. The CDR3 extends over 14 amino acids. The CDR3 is CASGGSGQGNTIYF. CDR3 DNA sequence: TGTGCCAGCGGAGGTTCGGGACAGGGAAACACCATATATTTT.

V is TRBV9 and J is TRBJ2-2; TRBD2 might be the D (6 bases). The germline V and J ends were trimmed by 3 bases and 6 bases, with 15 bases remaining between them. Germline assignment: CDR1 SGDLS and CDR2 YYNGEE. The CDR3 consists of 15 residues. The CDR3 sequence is CASSAFGGAAGELFF. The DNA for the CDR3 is TGTGCCAGCAGCGCCTTCGGAGGGGCAGCCGGGGAGCTGTTTTTT.

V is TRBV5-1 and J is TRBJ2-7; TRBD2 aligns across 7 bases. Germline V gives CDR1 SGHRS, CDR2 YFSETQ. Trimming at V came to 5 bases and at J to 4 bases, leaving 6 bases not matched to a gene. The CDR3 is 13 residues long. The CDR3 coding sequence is TGCGCCAGCAGACCTTCTAGCGGATACGAGCAGTACTTC. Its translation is CASRPSSGYEQYF.

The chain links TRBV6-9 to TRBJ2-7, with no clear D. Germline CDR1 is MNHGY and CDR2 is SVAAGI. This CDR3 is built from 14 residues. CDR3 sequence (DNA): TGTGTCTCGGCCCTGCAGGCCTCCTCCTACGAGCAGTACTTC. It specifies CVSALQASSYEQYF.

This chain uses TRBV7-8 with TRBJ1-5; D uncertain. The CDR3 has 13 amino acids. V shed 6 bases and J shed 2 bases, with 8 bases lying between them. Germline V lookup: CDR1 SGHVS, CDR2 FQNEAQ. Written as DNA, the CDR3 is TGTGCCAGCAGAGAGTACGGCAATCAGCCCCAGCATTTT. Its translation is CASREYGNQPQHF.

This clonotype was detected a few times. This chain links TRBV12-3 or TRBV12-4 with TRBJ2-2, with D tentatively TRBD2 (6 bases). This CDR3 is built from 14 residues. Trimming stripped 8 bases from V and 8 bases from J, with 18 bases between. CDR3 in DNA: TGTGCCAGCGGAGGGACCCCTGGGGTGGGGGAGCTGTTTTTT. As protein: CASGGTPGVGELFF.

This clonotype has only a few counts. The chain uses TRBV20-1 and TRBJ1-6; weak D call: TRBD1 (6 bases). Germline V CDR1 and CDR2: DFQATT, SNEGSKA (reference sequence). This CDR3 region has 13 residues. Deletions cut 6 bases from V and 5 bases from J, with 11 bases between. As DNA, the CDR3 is TGCAGTGCAAGGGACACAAATAATTCACCCCTCCACTTT. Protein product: CSARDTNNSPLHF.

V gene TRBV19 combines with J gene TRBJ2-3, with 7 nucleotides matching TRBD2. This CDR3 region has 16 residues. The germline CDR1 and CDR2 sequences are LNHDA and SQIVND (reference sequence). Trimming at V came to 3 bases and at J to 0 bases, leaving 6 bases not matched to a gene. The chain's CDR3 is CASSMRDYRSTDTQYF. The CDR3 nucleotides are TGTGCCAGTAGTATGAGGGACTACCGAAGCACAGATACGCAGTATTTT.

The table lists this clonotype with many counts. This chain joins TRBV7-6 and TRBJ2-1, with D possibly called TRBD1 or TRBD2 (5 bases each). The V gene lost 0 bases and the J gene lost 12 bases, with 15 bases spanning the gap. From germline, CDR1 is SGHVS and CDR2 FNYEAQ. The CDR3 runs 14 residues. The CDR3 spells CASSLASEGHWQFF. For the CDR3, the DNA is TGTGCCAGCAGCTTAGCGTCTGAGGGGCATTGGCAGTTCTTC.

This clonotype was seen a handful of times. The CDR3, as DNA: TGCAGTGCTAGTTCCGGGACAGGCAACAAGCAGTACTTC. Encoded protein: CSASSGTGNKQYF. The rearrangement uses TRBV20-1 and TRBJ2-7; 8 positions agree with TRBD1. Germline loops: CDR1 DFQATT, CDR2 SNEGSKA (reference sequence). CDR3 length: 13 residues. The ends lost 3 bases at V and 8 bases at J; junction bases unmatched: 9.

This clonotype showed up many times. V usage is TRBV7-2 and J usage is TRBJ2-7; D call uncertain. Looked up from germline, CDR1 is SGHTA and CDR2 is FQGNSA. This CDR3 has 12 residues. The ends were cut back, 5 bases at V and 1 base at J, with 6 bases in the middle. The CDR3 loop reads CASSRFSYEQYF. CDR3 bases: TGTGCCAGCAGCCGATTTTCCTACGAGCAGTACTTC.

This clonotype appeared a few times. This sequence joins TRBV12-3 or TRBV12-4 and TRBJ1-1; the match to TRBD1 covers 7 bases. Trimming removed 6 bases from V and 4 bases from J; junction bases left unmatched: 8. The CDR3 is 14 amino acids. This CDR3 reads CASRLTGKITEAFF. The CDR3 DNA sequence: TGTGCCAGCAGGTTGACAGGGAAGATCACTGAAGCTTTCTTT.

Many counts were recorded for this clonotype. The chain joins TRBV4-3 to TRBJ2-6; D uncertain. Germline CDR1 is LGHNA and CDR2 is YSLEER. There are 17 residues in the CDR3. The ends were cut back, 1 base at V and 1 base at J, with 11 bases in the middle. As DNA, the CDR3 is TGCGCCAGCAGCCAAGGCATTTGGGGTTCTGGGGCCAACGTCCTGACTTTC. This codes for CASSQGIWGSGANVLTF.

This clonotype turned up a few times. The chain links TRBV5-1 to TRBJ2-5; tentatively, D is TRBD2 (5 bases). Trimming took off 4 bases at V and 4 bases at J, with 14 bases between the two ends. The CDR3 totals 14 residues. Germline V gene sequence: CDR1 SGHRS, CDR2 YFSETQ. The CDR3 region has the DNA TGCGCCAGCAGCACCTCGGCGGCGGGAGAGACCCAGTACTTC. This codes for CASSTSAAGETQYF.

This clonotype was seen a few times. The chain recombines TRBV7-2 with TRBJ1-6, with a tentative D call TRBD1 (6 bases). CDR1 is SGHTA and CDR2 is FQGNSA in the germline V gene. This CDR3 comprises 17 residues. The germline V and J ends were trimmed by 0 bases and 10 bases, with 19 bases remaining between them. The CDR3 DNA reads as TGTGCCAGCAGCTTAGCGCTAAGGGGCGCAGGGGAGTCACCCCTCCACTTT. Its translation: CASSLALRGAGESPLHF.

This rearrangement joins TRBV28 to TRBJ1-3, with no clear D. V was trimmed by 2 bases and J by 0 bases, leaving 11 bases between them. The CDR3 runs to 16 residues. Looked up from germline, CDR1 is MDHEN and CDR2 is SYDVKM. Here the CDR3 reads CASSLRRSRSGNTIYF. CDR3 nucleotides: TGTGCCAGCAGTTTACGCAGGTCCCGCTCTGGAAACACCATATATTTT.

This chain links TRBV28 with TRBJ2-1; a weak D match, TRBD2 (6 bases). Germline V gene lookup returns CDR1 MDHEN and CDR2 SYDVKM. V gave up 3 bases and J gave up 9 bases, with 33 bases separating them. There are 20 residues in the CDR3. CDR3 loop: CASSFVRGKRVQLEGSEQFF. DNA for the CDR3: TGTGCCAGCAGTTTTGTTCGGGGCAAGCGGGTACAACTCGAGGGGAGTGAGCAGTTCTTC.

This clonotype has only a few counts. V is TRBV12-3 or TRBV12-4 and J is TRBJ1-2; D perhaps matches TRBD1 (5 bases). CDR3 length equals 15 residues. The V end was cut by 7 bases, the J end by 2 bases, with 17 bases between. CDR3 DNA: TGTGCCAGCATCCCTTCGGGACGGACAAACTATGGCTACACCTTC. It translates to CASIPSGRTNYGYTF.

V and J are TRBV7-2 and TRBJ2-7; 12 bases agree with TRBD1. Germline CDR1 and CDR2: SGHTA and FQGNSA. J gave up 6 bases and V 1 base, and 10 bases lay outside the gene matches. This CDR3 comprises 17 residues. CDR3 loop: CASSLVGSGQGAGEQYF. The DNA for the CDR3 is TGTGCCAGCAGCTTAGTAGGGTCGGGACAGGGGGCGGGCGAGCAGTACTTC.

The CDR3 protein is CSVRTGPKDEQYF. The CDR3 region has the DNA TGCAGCGTTCGGACAGGCCCCAAGGACGAGCAGTACTTC. The chain joins TRBV29-1 to TRBJ2-7; the match to TRBD1 covers 7 bases. Germline V gene lookup returns CDR1 SQVTM and CDR2 ANQGSEA. The junction had 9 bases not matched to a gene; V was cut back by 5 bases and J by 5 bases. The CDR3 has 13 amino acids.

The CDR3 spells CSASADTTLYGYTF. CDR3 nucleotides: TGCAGTGCTAGTGCCGACACGACCCTCTATGGCTACACCTTC. V usage is TRBV20-1 and J usage is TRBJ1-2; no clear D. The CDR3 is made up of 14 amino acids. V lost 3 bases and J 4 bases, leaving 15 bases between the germline ends. In germline, CDR1 is DFQATT, CDR2 SNEGSKA (reference sequence).

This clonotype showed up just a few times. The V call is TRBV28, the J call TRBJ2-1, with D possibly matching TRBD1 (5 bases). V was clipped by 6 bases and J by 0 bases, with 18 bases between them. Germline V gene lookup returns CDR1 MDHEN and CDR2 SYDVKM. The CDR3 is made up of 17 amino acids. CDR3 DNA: TGTGCCAGCAGCAGGGTAGGCATCCAACACTCCTACAATGAGCAGTTCTTC. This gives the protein CASSRVGIQHSYNEQFF.